One T cell receptor beta chain is described in this entry. The source of the sample is a study of technical replicates of blood from several donors. Data came from immunoSEQ multiplex PCR; TCRdb stores just in-frame clones and leaves some out. The sample gives roughly 80,000 clones, 85% to 95% of which show up once; about 0.4% is in the top ten. The sequence was obtained from a human donor in good health. Sequencing was performed on T cells isolated from PBMCs.

The CDR3 DNA is TGTGCCAGTATTGCGTTTTCAGGGGACAACATTCAGTACTTC. Encoded protein: CASIAFSGDNIQYF. The chain is built from TRBV19 and TRBJ2-4; tentative D call: TRBD1 (6 bases). The CDR3 extends over 14 amino acids. Per germline, CDR1 LNHDA and CDR2 SQIVND (reference sequence). V gave up 7 bases and J gave up 7 bases, with 17 bases separating them.